The sequence of this T cell receptor beta chain was determined in a study of Graves' ophthalmopathy and Graves' hyperthyroidism. As concerns this clonotype: Its specificity is unknown.

CDR3 regions of TCR beta were amplified from RNA transcripts. RT-PCR in the first round used HTBI primers; a second-round multiplex PCR followed. In TCRdb, the multiplex PCR reads were re-called with MiXCR into one record per CDR3 protein. The sample carries some 1.1 million distinct CDR3 sequences, about two fifths recorded once. The V and J ends lost 10 bases and 5 bases respectively, with 14 bases between them. Germline assignment: CDR1 SNHLY and CDR2 FYNNEI. The CDR3 contains 12 residues. General observations from the study: This model predicted ophthalmopathy progression (sensitivity about 67%, specificity roughly 72%).

The sequenced sample was peripheral blood or thyroid tissue (not recorded which). The clonotype originates from an adult man with Graves' hyperthyroidism. The chain is built from TRBV2 and TRBJ2-5; weak D call: TRBD2 (6 bases). The chain's CDR3 is CATQPGVETQYF. The CDR3, as DNA: TGTGCCACCCAACCGGGGGTTGAGACCCAGTACTTC.